This TCR beta chain emerged from a study of cytomegalovirus exposure and HLA in healthy donors. Nominal health characterized the donors when sampled, though unrecorded immune exposures were likely. PCR primers comprised 60 Vbeta and 13 Jbeta primers. Sequencing used immunoSEQ multiplex PCR; TCRdb keeps in-frame clones, though not all of them. The table shows about 140,000 clones, with more than 75% occurring only once. The CDR3 has 13 residues. The ends lost 11 bases at V and 8 bases at J; junction bases unmatched: 10. Germline V gene sequence: CDR1 SNHLY, CDR2 FYNNEI. What was sequenced was PBMCs. The receptor was derived from a man aged 25-45 years in good health and CMV-seronegative. The J gene is TRBJ2-4, the V gene TRBV2, with 9 bases identical to TRBD2. As DNA, the CDR3 is TGTGCCGGATTTAGCGGGAGTACGGACATTCAGTACTTC. Protein: CAGFSGSTDIQYF.